This TCR beta chain was recovered during a study of blood T cell repertoires in COVID-19. Assay used: immunoSEQ multiplex PCR; TCRdb lists only in-frame clones, some missing. The data contain approximately 350,000 clones, around nine tenths of them seen just once; the ten biggest clones take up approximately 3.5%. The CDR3 is made up of 13 amino acids. The germline CDR1 and CDR2 sequences are LNHNV and YYDKDF (reference sequence). The V gene lost 8 bases and the J gene lost 6 bases, with 14 bases spanning the gap. This chain joins TRBV15 and TRBJ1-5; D not resolved. Source material: peripheral blood. The TCR originated in a woman in her late teens or twenties who had recovered from COVID-19. The CDR3 DNA is TGTGCCACCGGGCGGGAGGGCCGTCAGCCCCAGCATTTT. Encoded protein: CATGREGRQPQHF.